A selection of T cell receptor beta chains follows, all from one sample in a study of coeliac disease. This table comes from immunoSEQ multiplex PCR, and its TCRdb copy is limited to in-frame clones, with some not included. The sample has roughly 3,400 clones; 48% are singletons. The sample taken for sequencing was intraepithelial lymphocytes from the gut. The receptors come from a woman in her sixties or seventies with celiac disease. Both conserved end residues are part of each CDR3. A D gene is named only where the DNA matches it firmly. Clone size is stated in some rows and not others, as once, few, many or a class when expanded.

V gene	J gene	clone size	D gene	CDR3 protein	CDR3 DNA
TRBV29-1	TRBJ1-2	few	TRBD1	CSVDRGYGYTF	TGCAGCGTTGACAGGGGGTATGGCTACACCTTC
TRBV4-1	TRBJ1-1	few	-	CASSQELSTEAFF	TGCGCCAGCAGCCAAGAGTTATCCACTGAAGCTTTCTTT
TRBV9	TRBJ1-6	medium-sized	-	CASSVAGFHNSPLHF	TGTGCCAGCAGCGTCGCGGGATTCCATAATTCACCCCTCCACTTT
TRBV4-3	TRBJ2-4	medium-sized	-	CASSQERGRKNIQYF	TGCGCCAGCAGCCAAGAGCGGGGGCGCAAAAACATTCAGTACTTC
TRBV19	TRBJ1-3	-	-	CSVGGEFGNTIYF	TGTTCAGTAGGGGGGGAATTTGGAAACACCATATATTTT
TRBV6-5	TRBJ1-1	-	-	CASSYGGRNTEAFF	TGTGCCAGCAGTTATGGAGGCCGGAACACTGAAGCTTTCTTT
TRBV5-6	TRBJ2-3	-	-	CASSLEPGLPGGDTQYF	TGTGCCAGCAGCTTGGAGCCGGGGCTACCCGGGGGAGATACGCAGTATTTT
TRBV6-1	TRBJ2-4	-	TRBD1	CASSEVTAGRTGLNIQYF	TGTGCCAGCAGTGAAGTTACGGCTGGACGGACAGGGTTAAACATTCAGTACTTC
TRBV5-4	TRBJ1-1	-	-	CASSLNSEAFF	TGTGCCAGCAGCTTGAATAGTGAAGCTTTCTTT
TRBV11-3	TRBJ2-7	few	-	CASSPDSYEQYF	TGTGCCAGCAGCCCAGACTCCTACGAGCAGTACTTC
TRBV7-6	TRBJ2-3	-	-	CASSLLGGGSDNTQYF	TGTGCCAGCAGCTTGTTGGGTGGGGGGTCCGACAATACGCAGTATTTT
TRBV29-1	TRBJ2-4	large	-	CSVDPGTGKNIQYF	TGCAGCGTTGATCCGGGAACAGGGAAAAACATTCAGTACTTC
TRBV5-4	TRBJ1-2	once	TRBD1	CASSLPSLQGVYGYTF	TGTGCCAGCAGCCTACCTAGCCTACAGGGGGTGTATGGCTACACCTTC
TRBV6-4	TRBJ2-1	few	-	CASSDDILGLGNEQFF	TGTGCCAGCAGTGACGACATCTTAGGACTGGGCAATGAGCAGTTCTTC
TRBV27	TRBJ2-2	few	-	CASSLYAARPGELFF	TGTGCCAGCAGTTTATACGCCGCTAGACCCGGGGAGCTGTTTTTT
TRBV4-3	TRBJ1-1	-	-	CASSQSSRGRNTEAFF	TGCGCCAGCAGCCAATCATCAAGGGGGAGGAACACTGAAGCTTTCTTT
TRBV9	TRBJ2-1	-	TRBD2	CASSVVSGSIYNEQFF	TGTGCCAGCAGCGTAGTTAGCGGGAGCATCTACAATGAGCAGTTCTTC
TRBV30	TRBJ2-1	few	TRBD2	CAWSYGGNNEQFF	TGTGCCTGGAGTTACGGGGGGAACAATGAGCAGTTCTTC
TRBV27	TRBJ2-3	-	-	CASSYRESTDTQYF	TGTGCCAGCAGCTACAGGGAGAGCACAGATACGCAGTATTTT
TRBV5-6	TRBJ1-1	-	-	CASSGDFNTEAFF	TGTGCCAGCAGCGGGGACTTTAACACTGAAGCTTTCTTT
TRBV4-3	TRBJ2-3	-	TRBD2	CASSPGLPEDTQYF	TGCGCCAGCAGCCCGGGACTACCGGAGGATACGCAGTATTTT
TRBV5-5	TRBJ1-2	once	-	CASSLGSGYYGYTF	TGTGCCAGCAGCTTGGGGTCAGGGTACTATGGCTACACCTTC
TRBV7-9	TRBJ2-1	few	-	CASPAGAKGNEQFF	TGTGCCAGCCCCGCAGGGGCTAAGGGGAATGAGCAGTTCTTC
TRBV5-4	TRBJ2-3	-	-	CASSLLIGAGTTNTQYF	TGTGCCAGCAGCCTCCTGATAGGAGCGGGCACAACGAATACGCAGTATTTT